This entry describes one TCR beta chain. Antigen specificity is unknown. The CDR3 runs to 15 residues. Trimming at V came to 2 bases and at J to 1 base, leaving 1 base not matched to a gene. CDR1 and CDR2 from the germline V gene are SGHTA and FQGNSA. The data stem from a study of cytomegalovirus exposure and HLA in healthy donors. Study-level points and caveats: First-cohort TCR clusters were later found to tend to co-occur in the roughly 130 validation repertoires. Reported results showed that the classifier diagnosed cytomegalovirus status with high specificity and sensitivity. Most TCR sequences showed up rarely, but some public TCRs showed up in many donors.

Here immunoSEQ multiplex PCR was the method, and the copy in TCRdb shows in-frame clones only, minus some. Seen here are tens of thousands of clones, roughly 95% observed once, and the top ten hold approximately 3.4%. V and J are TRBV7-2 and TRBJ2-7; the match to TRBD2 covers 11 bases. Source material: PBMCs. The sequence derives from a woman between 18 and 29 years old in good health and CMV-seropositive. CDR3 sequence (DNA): TGTGCCAGCAGCTTACTAGCGGGGGGATCCTACGAGCAGTACTTC. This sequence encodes CASSLLAGGSYEQYF.